This TCR beta chain was sequenced for a study of blood T cells in healthy people across ages. The length of the CDR3 is 19 residues. The ends lost 4 bases at V and 1 base at J; junction bases unmatched: 18. In germline, CDR1 is SGHRS, CDR2 YFSETQ. Primers used in a second PCR of about 6 to 11 cycles were a sample-barcoded 5' primer and a J-beta primer mix. TCRdb analysed the 5' RACE reads with MiXCR anew, one entry per CDR3 protein. The sample includes about 900,000 distinct CDR3 sequences, around 48% of them seen just once. This receptor was taken from a man under 40 in good health. Source material: blood. This sequence joins TRBV5-1 and TRBJ2-7, with 9 bases that match TRBD1. In DNA, the CDR3 is TGCGCCAGCAGCCTCGGGACAGGGACCCTTACACCCAAATCCTACGAGCAGTACTTC. This sequence encodes CASSLGTGTLTPKSYEQYF.